Detailed here is one T cell receptor (beta chain). Its antigen target is currently unknown. No per-base quality is available; no much larger clone lies one base away. Participants in the prospective study were aged about 18 to 95 years, lived in 20 to 25 United States geographic areas, and enrolled through a virtual design. In the prospective study, cohorts were assigned on the basis of participant-reported clinical history obtained from a screening survey and a study questionnaire. Each participant in the prospective study had whole blood, serum and a nasopharyngeal or oropharyngeal swab collected by mobile phlebotomists. Over an approximately 2-month period, participants in the prospective study had the option of providing additional blood draws and questionnaires. Blood samples from the prospective study were shipped frozen or at room temperature prior to DNA extraction. These data come from a study of blood T cell repertoires in COVID-19 (TCRdb year 2020). Broadly, across the study: The collaborator samples originated in the United States, Italy and Spain and spanned the acute and convalescent phases of COVID-19. The material from the prospective study consisted of cDNA or gDNA derived from T cells, B-cell-depleted T cells, or PBMCs. The dataset comprised deeply sampled blood TCRbeta repertoires from subjects exposed to, actively infected with, or recovered from COVID-19. The repertoires were released in a freely available public database intended as a resource for research on the immune response to SARS-CoV-2. The samples were drawn from two sources: the first 160 participants of the ongoing ImmuneRACE study, and fewer than 1,500 subjects contributed by 6 global collaborators. A de-identified subject ID, COVID-19 status, age in years and sex were almost always included in the sample metadata. Where available, HLA class I and class II types were obtained from metadata supplied by the sample provider rather than from assay-based typing.

Measured from the cysteine to the phenylalanine, the CDR3 is 14 residues long. Here the CDR3 DNA is all that survives: 42 bases in frame from base 1. CDR1 and CDR2 are read off the germline V gene (reference sequence) as DFQATT and SNEGSKA. The germline V and J ends show losses of 3 bases and 2 bases respectively, and no gene match explains 7 bases of the junction. The study at large found these results: How much clinical and demographic metadata was included differed by source and by participant, and the metadata was provided uncurated.

TCRbeta CDR3 regions were amplified from genomic DNA using the immunoSEQ Assay, a bias-controlled multiplex PCR. On the authors' methods: The number of nucleated cells in each sample was estimated by amplification of reference gene primers within the assay. To quantify the absolute abundance of each unique TCRbeta CDR3 rearrangement, sequence reads were collapsed and filtered. For each sample, productive Simpson clonality was calculated as the square root of Simpson's diversity index over productive rearrangements. TCRdb provides this immuneACCESS table in a form limited to in-frame rearrangements. Some clones are lacking; in checked studies, under half of them reflect an unresolved V gene, and why the rest are absent is not known. V, J and clone size were drawn from that table, and D and trimming were deduced from the DNA. The table for this sample lists roughly 190,000 clones; approximately 86% of them were counted only once. The leading ten clones occupy more than 4% of the sample.

Input material: PBMCs or T cells enriched from blood (not recorded which). The sequence was collected from a woman between 55 and 75 years old with acute COVID-19. The V gene is TRBV20-1 and the J gene is TRBJ2-7; TRBD2 matches 7 bases in the middle. The DNA is TGCAGTGCTAGTGGGCTAGCGGCGACCTACGAGCAGTACTTC. This gives the protein CSASGLAATYEQYF.